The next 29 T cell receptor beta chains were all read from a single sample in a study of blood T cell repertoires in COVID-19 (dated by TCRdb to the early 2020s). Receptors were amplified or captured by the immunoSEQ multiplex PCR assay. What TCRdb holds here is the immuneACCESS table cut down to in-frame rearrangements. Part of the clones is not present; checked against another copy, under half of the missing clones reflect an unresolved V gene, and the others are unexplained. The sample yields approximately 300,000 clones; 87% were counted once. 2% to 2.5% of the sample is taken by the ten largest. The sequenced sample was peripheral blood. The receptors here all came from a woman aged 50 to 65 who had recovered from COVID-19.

In DNA form, the CDR3 reads TGTGCCAGCAGCCCACCGGTGGGGGCGTACGAGCAGTACTTC. Translating gives CASSPPVGAYEQYF. The chain recombines TRBV5-5 with TRBJ2-7, with TRBD1 as a possible D gene (6 bases). This CDR3 comprises 14 residues. Per the germline V gene, CDR1 is SGHKS and CDR2 is YYEKEE (reference sequence). The V end lost 4 bases, the J end lost 4 bases, and 15 bases lay between the germline ends.

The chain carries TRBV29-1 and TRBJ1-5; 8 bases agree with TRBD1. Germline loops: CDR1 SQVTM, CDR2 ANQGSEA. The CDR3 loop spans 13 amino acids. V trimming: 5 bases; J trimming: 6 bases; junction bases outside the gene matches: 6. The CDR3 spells CSVMQGAGQPQHF. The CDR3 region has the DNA TGCAGCGTTATGCAGGGGGCGGGTCAGCCCCAGCATTTT.

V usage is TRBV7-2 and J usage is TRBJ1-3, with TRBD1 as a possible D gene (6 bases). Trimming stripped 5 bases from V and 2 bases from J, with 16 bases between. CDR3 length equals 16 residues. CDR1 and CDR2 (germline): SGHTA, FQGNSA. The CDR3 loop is CASSHGSSGAGNTIYF. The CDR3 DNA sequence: TGTGCCAGCAGCCATGGGTCTTCAGGGGCTGGAAACACCATATATTTT.

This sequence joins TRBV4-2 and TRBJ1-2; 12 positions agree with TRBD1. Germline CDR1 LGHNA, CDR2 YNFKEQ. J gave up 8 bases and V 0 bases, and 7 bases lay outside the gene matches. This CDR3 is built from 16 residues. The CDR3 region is CASSQDIGTGGVGYTF. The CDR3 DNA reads TGTGCCAGCAGCCAAGATATAGGGACAGGGGGCGTGGGCTACACCTTC.

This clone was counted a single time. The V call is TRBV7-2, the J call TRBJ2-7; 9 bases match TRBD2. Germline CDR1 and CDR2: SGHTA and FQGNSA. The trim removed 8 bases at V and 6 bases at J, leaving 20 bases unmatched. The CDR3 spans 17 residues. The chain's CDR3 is CASGKPPAAGGPGEQYF. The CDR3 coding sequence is TGTGCCAGCGGCAAACCGCCGGCAGCGGGAGGACCGGGCGAGCAGTACTTC.

Here the CDR3 DNA reads TGTGCTAGTGGTTCAGGAGGCGTTGGGGGGACTGAAAAACTGTTTTTT. This encodes CASGSGGVGGTEKLFF. The chain uses TRBV12-5 and TRBJ1-4, with D possibly being TRBD1 (5 bases). Germline V gene lookup returns CDR1 LGHNT and CDR2 FRNRAP. V lost 4 bases and J 7 bases, leaving 19 bases between the germline ends. The CDR3 consists of 16 residues.

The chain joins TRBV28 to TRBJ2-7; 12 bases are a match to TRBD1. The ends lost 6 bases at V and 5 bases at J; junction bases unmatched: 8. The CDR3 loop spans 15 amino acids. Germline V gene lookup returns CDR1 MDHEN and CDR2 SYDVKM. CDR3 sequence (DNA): TGTGCCAGCAGGAATTCCGGGACAGGGGGCGACGAGCAGTACTTC. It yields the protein CASRNSGTGGDEQYF.

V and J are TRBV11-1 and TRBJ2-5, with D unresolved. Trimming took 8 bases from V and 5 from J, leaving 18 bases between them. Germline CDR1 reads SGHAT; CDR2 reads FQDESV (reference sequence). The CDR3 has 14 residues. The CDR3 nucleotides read TGTGCCAGCGCCAACCCAGGTGGCCGCGAGACCCAGTACTTC. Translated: CASANPGGRETQYF.

CDR3 nucleotide sequence: TGTGCCAGCAGCTTTAGGACGGGGAATCAGCCCCAGCATTTT. Translated: CASSFRTGNQPQHF. The V gene is TRBV5-5, the J gene TRBJ1-5; D is undetermined. Per the germline V gene, CDR1 is SGHKS and CDR2 is YYEKEE (reference sequence). This CDR3 has 14 amino acids. The ends were cut back, 2 bases at V and 4 bases at J, with 10 bases in the middle.

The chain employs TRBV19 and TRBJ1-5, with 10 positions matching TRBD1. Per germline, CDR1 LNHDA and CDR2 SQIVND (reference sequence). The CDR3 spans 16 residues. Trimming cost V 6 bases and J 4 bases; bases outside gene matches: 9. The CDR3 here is CASRVADRGHNQPQHF. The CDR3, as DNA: TGTGCCAGTAGAGTCGCCGACAGGGGGCATAATCAGCCCCAGCATTTT.

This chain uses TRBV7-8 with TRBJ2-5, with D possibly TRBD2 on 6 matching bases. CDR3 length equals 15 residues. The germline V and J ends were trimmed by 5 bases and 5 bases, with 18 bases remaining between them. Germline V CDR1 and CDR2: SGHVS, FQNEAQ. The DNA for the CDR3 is TGTGCCAGCAGCCCCGTTCTCACGGCGGGGGAGACCCAGTACTTC. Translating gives CASSPVLTAGETQYF.

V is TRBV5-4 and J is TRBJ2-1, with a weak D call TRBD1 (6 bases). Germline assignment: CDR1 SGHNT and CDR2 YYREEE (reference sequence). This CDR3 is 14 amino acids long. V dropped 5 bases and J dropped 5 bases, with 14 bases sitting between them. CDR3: CASRRQVDDNEQFF. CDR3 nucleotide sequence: TGTGCCAGCAGAAGACAGGTCGATGACAATGAGCAGTTCTTC.

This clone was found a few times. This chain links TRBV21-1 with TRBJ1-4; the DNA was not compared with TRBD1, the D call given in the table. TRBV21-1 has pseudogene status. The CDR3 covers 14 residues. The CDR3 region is CATRDRAPNEKLFF. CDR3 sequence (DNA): TGTGCCACCAGGGACAGGGCGCCTAATGAAAAACTGTTTTTT.

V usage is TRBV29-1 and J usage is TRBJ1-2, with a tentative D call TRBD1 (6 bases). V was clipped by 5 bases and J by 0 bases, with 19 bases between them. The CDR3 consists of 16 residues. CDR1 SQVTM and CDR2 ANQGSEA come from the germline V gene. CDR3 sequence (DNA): TGCAGCGTTCCACCGATTACAGGGATGACTAACTATGGCTACACCTTC. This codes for CSVPPITGMTNYGYTF.

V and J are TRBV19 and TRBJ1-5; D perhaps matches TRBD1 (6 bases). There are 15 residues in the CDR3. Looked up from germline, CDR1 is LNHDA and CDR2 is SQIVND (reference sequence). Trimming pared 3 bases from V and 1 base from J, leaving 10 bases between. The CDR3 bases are TGTGCCAGTAGTATTGGCAGGGGCAGCAATCAGCCCCAGCATTTT. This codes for CASSIGRGSNQPQHF.

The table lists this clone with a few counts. The CDR3 sequence is CASSPGQINQPQHF. CDR3 in DNA: TGCGCCAGCAGCCCGGGACAGATTAATCAGCCCCAGCATTTT. The V gene is TRBV4-1, the J gene TRBJ1-5; TRBD1 aligns across 7 bases. Germline trimming cut 4 bases from V and 4 bases from J; bases unmatched to any gene: 4. CDR3 length: 14 amino acids. CDR1 and CDR2 (germline): MGHRA, YSYEKL.

The CDR3 protein is CASRTRVSLSGANVLTF. In nucleotides, the CDR3 is TGTGCCAGCAGAACCCGGGTTTCACTATCTGGGGCCAACGTCCTGACTTTC. This rearrangement joins TRBV5-8 to TRBJ2-6; D not resolved. The germline CDR1 and CDR2 sequences are SGHTS and YDEGEE. Trimming took 5 bases from V and 1 from J, leaving 16 bases between them. The length of the CDR3 is 17 residues.

CDR3 nucleotide sequence: TGTGCCAGCAGCTTTCAAATAGGACAGGGGAATTACGAGCAGTACTTC. This translates into CASSFQIGQGNYEQYF. The gene calls are TRBV11-2 and TRBJ2-7, with 9 bases lining up with TRBD1. The J segment lost 4 bases and the V segment lost 3 bases, leaving 10 bases of the junction unmatched. The CDR3 length is 16 residues. Germline lookup yields CDR1 SGHAT and CDR2 FQNNGV.

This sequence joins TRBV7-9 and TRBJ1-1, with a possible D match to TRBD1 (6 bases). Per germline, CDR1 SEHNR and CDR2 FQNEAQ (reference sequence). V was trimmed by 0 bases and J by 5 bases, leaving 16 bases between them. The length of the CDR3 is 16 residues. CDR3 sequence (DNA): TGTGCCAGCAGCTTAGCTCGGTCGTGGCAGGGGACTGAAGCTTTCTTT. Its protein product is CASSLARSWQGTEAFF.

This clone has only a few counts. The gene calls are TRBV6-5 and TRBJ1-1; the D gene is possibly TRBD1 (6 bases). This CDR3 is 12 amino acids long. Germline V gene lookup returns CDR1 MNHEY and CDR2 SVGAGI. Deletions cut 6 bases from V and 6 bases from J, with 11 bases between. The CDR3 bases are TGTGCCAGCAGGGGTGGGGGCGCTGAAGCTTTCTTT. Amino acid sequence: CASRGGGAEAFF.

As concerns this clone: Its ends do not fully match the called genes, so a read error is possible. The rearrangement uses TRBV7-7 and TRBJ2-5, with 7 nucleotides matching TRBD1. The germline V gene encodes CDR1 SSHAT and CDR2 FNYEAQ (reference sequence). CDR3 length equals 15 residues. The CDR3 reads CASSTGDRAQETQYF. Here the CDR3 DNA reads TGTGCTAGCAGCACCGGCGACAGGGCCCAAGAGACCCAGTACTTC.

CDR3 protein: CASSPGQGTDTQYF. The CDR3 DNA reads TGCGCCAGCAGCCCGGGACAGGGTACAGATACGCAGTATTTT. This sequence joins TRBV4-3 and TRBJ2-3, with TRBD1 matching 9 bases. CDR1 and CDR2 (germline): LGHNA, YSLEER. With V trimmed by 4 bases and J by 3 bases, 2 bases remained unmatched. The CDR3 consists of 14 residues.

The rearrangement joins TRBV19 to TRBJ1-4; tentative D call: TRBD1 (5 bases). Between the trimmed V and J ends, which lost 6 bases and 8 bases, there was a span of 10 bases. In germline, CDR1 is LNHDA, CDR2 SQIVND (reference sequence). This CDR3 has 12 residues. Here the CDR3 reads CASSQGREKLFF. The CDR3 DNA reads TGTGCCAGTAGCCAGGGAAGGGAAAAACTGTTTTTT.

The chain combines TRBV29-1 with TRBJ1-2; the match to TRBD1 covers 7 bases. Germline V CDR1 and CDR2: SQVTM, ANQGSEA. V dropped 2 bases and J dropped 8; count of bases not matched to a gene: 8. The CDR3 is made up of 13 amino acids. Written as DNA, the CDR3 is TGCAGCGTTGAATTGAGACAGGGCGGCGGCTACACCTTC. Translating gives CSVELRQGGGYTF.

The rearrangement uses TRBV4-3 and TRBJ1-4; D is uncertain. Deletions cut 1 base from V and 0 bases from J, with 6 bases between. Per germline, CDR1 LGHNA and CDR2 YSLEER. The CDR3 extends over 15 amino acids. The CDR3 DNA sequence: TGCGCCAGCAGCCAAGTAGTAGCAACTAATGAAAAACTGTTTTTT. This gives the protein CASSQVVATNEKLFF.

CDR3: CASSPQTGGSGQPQHF. The DNA of the CDR3 is TGTGCCAGCAGTCCGCAGACAGGGGGCTCAGGTCAGCCCCAGCATTTT. This sequence joins TRBV6-2 or TRBV6-3 and TRBJ1-5; TRBD1 matches 10 bases. Germline CDR1 is MNHEY and CDR2 is SVGEGT. The length of the CDR3 is 16 residues. V was pared by 5 bases and J by 6 bases, with 10 bases of the junction left unmatched.

CDR3 region: CASSGSATDTQYF. Written as DNA, the CDR3 is TGTGCCAGCTCGGGCAGTGCAACAGATACGCAGTATTTT. This sequence joins TRBV18 and TRBJ2-3; D unresolved. V lost 6 bases and J 3 bases, leaving 10 bases between the germline ends. CDR3 length: 13 amino acids. The germline CDR1 and CDR2 sequences are KGHSH and LQKENI.

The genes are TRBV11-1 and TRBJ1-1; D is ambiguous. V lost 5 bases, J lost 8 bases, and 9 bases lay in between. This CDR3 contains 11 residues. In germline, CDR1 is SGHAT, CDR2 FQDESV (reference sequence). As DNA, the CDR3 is TGTGCCAGCAGCCCGGACTTCGAAGCTTTCTTT. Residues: CASSPDFEAFF.

CDR3 amino acids: CASSFGTGDTEAFF. Here the CDR3 DNA reads TGTGCCAGCAGCTTCGGGACAGGGGATACTGAAGCTTTCTTT. The V gene is TRBV11-2, the J gene TRBJ1-1; 10 bases are shared with TRBD1. Germline CDR1 reads SGHAT; CDR2 reads FQNNGV. The CDR3 extends over 14 amino acids. The V and J ends lost 3 bases and 5 bases, in that order; junction bases with no gene match: 3.